What follows are 21 T cell receptor beta chains derived from one specimen sequenced in a study of T cell responses to AZD1222 COVID-19 vaccine. Method: immunoSEQ multiplex PCR; TCRdb's copy keeps in-frame clones and lacks some. The sample consists of some 96,000 clones, roughly 90% of them appearing once. This sample comprised peripheral blood, obtained 28 days after the second AZD1222 dose. The source is an adult who received the AZD1222 COVID-19 vaccine.

The chain combines TRBV12-3 or TRBV12-4 with TRBJ2-2, with D unclear. The CDR3 covers 13 residues. Trimming took off 6 bases at V and 1 base at J, with 6 bases between the two ends. CDR3 protein: CASRGWNTGELFF. CDR3 bases: TGTGCCAGCAGGGGGTGGAACACCGGGGAGCTGTTTTTT.

V is TRBV24-1 and J is TRBJ1-5; D gene ambiguous. Germline-derived CDR1 and CDR2 are KGHDR and SFDVKD. The CDR3 has 13 amino acids. V was pared by 3 bases and J by 6 bases, with 8 bases between. CDR3 nucleotide sequence: TGTGCCACCAGTGATAAAGGAATTCAGCCCCAGCATTTT. It yields the protein CATSDKGIQPQHF.

The rearrangement joins TRBV18 to TRBJ2-2; possible D gene TRBD1, 5 bases. CDR3 size: 15 residues. The V end was cut by 0 bases, the J end by 5 bases, with 10 bases between. The germline gives CDR1 KGHSH, CDR2 LQKENI. The CDR3 DNA is TGTGCCAGCTCACCACCCAACAGGCCGACCGGGGAGCTGTTTTTT. Translation: CASSPPNRPTGELFF.

The V and J genes are TRBV5-4 and TRBJ1-1; D perhaps matches TRBD1 (6 bases). The V end lost 0 bases, the J end lost 4 bases, and 16 bases lay between the germline ends. Germline loops: CDR1 SGHNT, CDR2 YYREEE (reference sequence). The CDR3 loop spans 16 amino acids. CDR3 DNA sequence: TGTGCCAGCAGCTTGGGAGGGTCCGGGGGGCTCACTGAAGCTTTCTTT. Amino acids: CASSLGGSGGLTEAFF.

V and J are TRBV4-2 and TRBJ2-7; D is unclear. In germline, CDR1 is LGHNA, CDR2 YNFKEQ. The CDR3 runs 12 residues. V was shortened by 1 base and J by 6 bases, with 7 bases between the two germline ends. The CDR3 spells CASSQVPGEQYF. The CDR3, as DNA: TGTGCCAGCAGCCAAGTACCCGGCGAGCAGTACTTC.

The chain carries TRBV24-1 and TRBJ2-7; D gene unclear. V dropped 2 bases and J dropped 3 bases, with 4 bases sitting between them. The CDR3 consists of 12 residues. Germline CDR1 is KGHDR and CDR2 is SFDVKD. This CDR3 reads CATSDYDYEQYF. The CDR3, as DNA: TGTGCCACCAGTGATTACGACTACGAGCAGTACTTC.

This chain links TRBV25-1 with TRBJ1-1, with 8 bases identical to TRBD1. Germline V gives CDR1 MGHDK, CDR2 SYGVNS. The CDR3 consists of 12 residues. V shed 4 bases and J 7 bases; nucleotides not matched to a gene: 2. The CDR3 sequence is CASSAGTGEAFF. The CDR3 coding sequence is TGTGCCAGCAGTGCCGGGACAGGTGAAGCTTTCTTT.

This clone was recorded once. V gene TRBV5-3 combines with J gene TRBJ1-5, with D unresolved. TRBV5-3 is an open reading frame, and its role is uncertain. This CDR3 comprises 14 residues. V was clipped by 0 bases and J by 5 bases, with 9 bases between them. In DNA form, the CDR3 reads TGTGCCAGAAGCTTGGGACATACAGATCAGCCCCAGCATTTT. It codes for CARSLGHTDQPQHF.

The J gene is TRBJ1-2, the V gene TRBV30, with TRBD1 matching over 7 bases. V gave up 0 bases and J gave up 8 bases; unmatched junction bases: 9. Germline values: CDR1 GTSNPN, CDR2 SVGIG (reference sequence). This CDR3 is built from 14 residues. The CDR3 DNA is TGTGCCTGGAGTGTACTCGACAGGGTCGGGGGCTACACCTTC. This translates into CAWSVLDRVGGYTF.

The CDR3 DNA reads TGCGCCAGCGAGGGACACCGGAACACTGAAGCTTTCTTT. Residues: CASEGHRNTEAFF. The rearrangement joins TRBV10-2 to TRBJ1-1; possible D gene TRBD1, 6 bases. Trimming took off 8 bases at V and 1 base at J, with 11 bases between the two ends. The CDR3 contains 13 residues. In germline, CDR1 is WSHSY, CDR2 SAAADI.

The chain carries TRBV11-2 and TRBJ2-7; tentatively, D is TRBD1 (5 bases). Germline CDR1 SGHAT, CDR2 FQNNGV. Trimming removed 5 bases at V and 6 bases at J, with 11 bases between. This CDR3 has 12 residues. CDR3: CASSRDRAEQYF. CDR3 sequence (DNA): TGTGCCAGCAGCCGCGACAGAGCCGAGCAGTACTTC. Complete variable domain (other parts from reference TRBV11-2 and TRBJ2-7): EAGVAQSPRYKIIEKRQSVAFWCNPISGHATLYWYQQILGQGPKLLIQFQNNGVVDDSQLPKDRFSAERLKGVDSTLKIQPAKLEDSAVYLCASSRDRAEQYFGPGTRLTVT.

The rearrangement uses TRBV4-1 and TRBJ1-2, with a tentative D call TRBD1 (6 bases). Germline V gene data show CDR1 as MGHRA and CDR2 as YSYEKL. Trimming removed 1 base at V and 0 bases at J, with 18 bases between. The CDR3 totals 18 residues. CDR3 in amino acids: CASSQVVRGRRSNYGYTF. The DNA of the CDR3 is TGCGCCAGCAGCCAAGTCGTCCGGGGGCGTCGGTCTAACTATGGCTACACCTTC.

The chain has TRBV4-2 and TRBJ2-4, with D possibly matching TRBD1 (6 bases). V lost 2 bases to trimming and J lost 6 bases, with 20 bases between them. Per germline, CDR1 LGHNA and CDR2 YNFKEQ. This CDR3 spans 17 amino acids. As DNA, the CDR3 is TGTGCCAGCAGCCAAACGACAGGTAGTAGTGGGGGAAACATTCAGTACTTC. Translating it yields CASSQTTGSSGGNIQYF.

The V call is TRBV27, the J call TRBJ2-5, with 7 bases matching TRBD1. CDR3 length: 13 amino acids. J gave up 3 bases and V 6 bases, and 4 bases lay outside the gene matches. Germline V CDR1 and CDR2: MNHEY, SMNVEV (reference sequence). The CDR3 region is CASSQGQKETQYF. CDR3 sequence (DNA): TGTGCCAGCAGCCAGGGACAGAAAGAGACCCAGTACTTC.

V gene TRBV3-1 (or the pseudogene TRBV3-2) combines with J gene TRBJ1-1; TRBD1 might be the D (6 bases). V lost 2 bases and J 5 bases, leaving 12 bases between the germline ends. Germline V CDR1 and CDR2: LGHDT, YNNKEL (reference sequence). The CDR3 runs to 14 residues. The CDR3 reads CASSQRGGRTEAFF. The CDR3 DNA is TGTGCCAGCAGCCAAAGAGGGGGTAGGACTGAAGCTTTCTTT.

The chain couples TRBV3-1 (or the pseudogene TRBV3-2) to TRBJ1-1; D may be TRBD1 (5 bases). Trimming took 0 bases from V and 13 from J, leaving 15 bases between them. CDR1 LGHDT and CDR2 YNNKEL come from the germline V gene (reference sequence). The CDR3 consists of 13 residues. The CDR3 bases are TGTGCCAGCAGCCAAGATTACCAGGGTATGGTTTTCTTT. This codes for CASSQDYQGMVFF.

The J gene is TRBJ1-2, the V gene TRBV4-2; D remains ambiguous. Between the trimmed V and J ends, which lost 1 base and 5 bases, there was a span of 8 bases. There are 13 residues in the CDR3. CDR1 is LGHNA and CDR2 is YNFKEQ in the germline V gene. The CDR3 DNA reads TGTGCCAGCAGCCAAGCGGGCGGATATGGCTACACCTTC. Amino acids: CASSQAGGYGYTF.

This rearrangement joins TRBV28 to TRBJ2-7, with 9 bases fitting TRBD1. Trimming cost V 3 bases and J 6 bases; bases outside gene matches: 9. Germline loops: CDR1 MDHEN, CDR2 SYDVKM. The CDR3 totals 15 residues. The CDR3 DNA sequence: TGTGCCAGCAGTTTCAAAACAGGGGGCGGTTTCGAGCAGTACTTC. Protein: CASSFKTGGGFEQYF.

This clone was seen a handful of times. The V call is TRBV4-1, the J call TRBJ2-7; tentative D call: TRBD2 (5 bases). CDR1 MGHRA and CDR2 YSYEKL come from the germline V gene. This CDR3 contains 16 residues. V was clipped by 1 base and J by 0 bases, with 13 bases between them. The CDR3 here is CASSQVLIATSYEQYF. The CDR3 region has the DNA TGCGCCAGCAGCCAAGTTTTGATAGCGACCTCCTACGAGCAGTACTTC.

The chain is built from TRBV9 and TRBJ1-2; D not certain. Germline CDR1 and CDR2: SGDLS and YYNGEE. The V end was cut by 4 bases, the J end by 4 bases, with 17 bases between. The CDR3 contains 15 residues. DNA of the CDR3: TGTGCCAGCAGCCCCGGTCTAGAGCCCCTCTATGGCTACACCTTC. Translation: CASSPGLEPLYGYTF.

CDR3 loop: CASSLAWNTGELFF. Here the CDR3 DNA reads TGTGCCAGCAGCTTAGCATGGAACACCGGGGAGCTGTTTTTT. The gene calls are TRBV11-3 and TRBJ2-2, with no clear D. V was cut by 1 base and J by 1 base, with 4 bases left in between. Germline V gives CDR1 SGHNT, CDR2 YENEEA. This CDR3 is 14 amino acids long.